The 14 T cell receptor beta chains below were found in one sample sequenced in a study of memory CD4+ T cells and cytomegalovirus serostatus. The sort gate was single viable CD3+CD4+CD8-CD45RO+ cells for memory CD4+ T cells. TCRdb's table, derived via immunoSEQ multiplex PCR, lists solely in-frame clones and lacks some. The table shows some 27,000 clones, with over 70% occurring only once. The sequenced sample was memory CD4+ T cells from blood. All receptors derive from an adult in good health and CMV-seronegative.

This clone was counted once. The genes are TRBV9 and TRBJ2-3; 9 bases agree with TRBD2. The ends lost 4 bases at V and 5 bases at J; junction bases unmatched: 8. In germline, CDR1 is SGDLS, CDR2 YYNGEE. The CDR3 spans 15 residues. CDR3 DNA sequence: TGTGCCAGCAGCCCGCGCCCGACTAGCGGAGATACGCAGTATTTT. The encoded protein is CASSPRPTSGDTQYF.

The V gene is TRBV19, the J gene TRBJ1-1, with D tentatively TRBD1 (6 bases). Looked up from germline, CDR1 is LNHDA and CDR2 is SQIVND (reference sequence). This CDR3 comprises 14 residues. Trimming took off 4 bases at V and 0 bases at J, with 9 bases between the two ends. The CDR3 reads CASSKAGVNTEAFF. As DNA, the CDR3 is TGTGCCAGTAGTAAGGCAGGGGTGAACACTGAAGCTTTCTTT.

CDR3 in amino acids: CASSIGASGRDTQYF. The CDR3 DNA is TGTGCCAGTAGTATAGGGGCTAGCGGGAGAGATACGCAGTATTTT. V and J are TRBV19 and TRBJ2-3; TRBD2 matches at 10 bases. After removal of 1 base from V and 5 bases from J, the junction contained 3 bases not matched to a gene. This CDR3 region has 15 residues. Per germline, CDR1 LNHDA and CDR2 SQIVND (reference sequence).

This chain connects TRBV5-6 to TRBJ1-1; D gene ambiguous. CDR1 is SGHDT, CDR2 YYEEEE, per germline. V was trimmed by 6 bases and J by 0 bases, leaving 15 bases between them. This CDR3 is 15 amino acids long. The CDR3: CASNLGKSVNTEAFF. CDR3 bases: TGTGCCAGCAACTTAGGAAAAAGCGTGAACACTGAAGCTTTCTTT.

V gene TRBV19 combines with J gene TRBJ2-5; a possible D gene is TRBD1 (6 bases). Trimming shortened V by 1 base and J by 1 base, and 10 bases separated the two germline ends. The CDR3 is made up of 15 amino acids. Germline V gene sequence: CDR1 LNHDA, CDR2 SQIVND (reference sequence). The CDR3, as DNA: TGTGCCAGTAGTATAGGACAGGCGTCCCAAGAGACCCAGTACTTC. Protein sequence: CASSIGQASQETQYF. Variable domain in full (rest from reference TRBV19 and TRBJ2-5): DGGITQSPKYLFRKEGQNVTLSCEQNLNHDAMYWYRQDPGQGLRLIYYSQIVNDFQKGDIAEGYSVSREKKESFPLTVTSAQKNPTAFYLCASSIGQASQETQYFGPGTRLLVL.

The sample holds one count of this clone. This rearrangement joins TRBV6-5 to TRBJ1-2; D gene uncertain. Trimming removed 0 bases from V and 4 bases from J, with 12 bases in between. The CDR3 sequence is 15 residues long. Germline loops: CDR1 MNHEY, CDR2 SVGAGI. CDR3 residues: CASSYSSPRSYGYTF. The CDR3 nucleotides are TGTGCCAGCAGTTACTCGTCACCCAGGTCCTATGGCTACACCTTC.

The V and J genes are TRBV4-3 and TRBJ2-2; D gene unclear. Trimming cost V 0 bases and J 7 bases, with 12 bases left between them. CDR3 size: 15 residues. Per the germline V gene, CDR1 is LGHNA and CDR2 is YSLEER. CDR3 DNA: TGCGCCAGCAGCCAAGAACGACTTTCAAACGGGGAGCTGTTTTTT. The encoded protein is CASSQERLSNGELFF.

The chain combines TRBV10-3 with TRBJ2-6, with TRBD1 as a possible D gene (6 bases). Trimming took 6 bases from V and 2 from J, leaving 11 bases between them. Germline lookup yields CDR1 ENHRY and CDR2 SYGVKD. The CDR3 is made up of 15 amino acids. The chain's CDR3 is CAIRPAGAGANVLTF. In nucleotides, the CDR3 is TGTGCCATCAGACCAGCAGGGGCTGGGGCCAACGTCCTGACTTTC.

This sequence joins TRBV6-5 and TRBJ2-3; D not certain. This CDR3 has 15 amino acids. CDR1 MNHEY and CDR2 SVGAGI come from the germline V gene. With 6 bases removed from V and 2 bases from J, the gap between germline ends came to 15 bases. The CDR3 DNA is TGTGCCAGCAGCCCTCGACCTACTTTCACAGATACGCAGTATTTT. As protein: CASSPRPTFTDTQYF.

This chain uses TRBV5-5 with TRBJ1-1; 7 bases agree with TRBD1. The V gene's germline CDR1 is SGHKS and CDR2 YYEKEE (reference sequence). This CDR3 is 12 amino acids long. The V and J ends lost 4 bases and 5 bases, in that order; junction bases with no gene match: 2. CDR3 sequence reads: CASSRQGTEAFF. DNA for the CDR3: TGTGCCAGCAGCAGACAGGGAACTGAAGCTTTCTTT.

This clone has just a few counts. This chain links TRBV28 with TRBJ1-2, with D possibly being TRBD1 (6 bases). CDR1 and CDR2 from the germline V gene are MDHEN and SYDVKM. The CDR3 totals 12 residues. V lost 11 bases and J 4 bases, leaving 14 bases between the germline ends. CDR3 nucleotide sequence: TGTGCCGGAGGGGGGCGCGGCTATGGCTACACCTTC. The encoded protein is CAGGGRGYGYTF.

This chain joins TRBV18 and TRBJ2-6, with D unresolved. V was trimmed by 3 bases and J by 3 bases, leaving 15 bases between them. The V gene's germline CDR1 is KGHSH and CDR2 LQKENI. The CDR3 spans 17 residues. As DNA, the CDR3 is TGTGCCAGCTCACCCGAAAAGTCGGGCTTTGGGGCCAACGTCCTGACTTTC. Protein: CASSPEKSGFGANVLTF.

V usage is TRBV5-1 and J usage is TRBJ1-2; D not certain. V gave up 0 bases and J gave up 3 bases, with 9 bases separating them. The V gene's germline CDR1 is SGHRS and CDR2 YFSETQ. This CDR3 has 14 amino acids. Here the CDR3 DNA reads TGCGCCAGCAGCTTGGACGGAGGAGACTATGGCTACACCTTC. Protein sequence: CASSLDGGDYGYTF.

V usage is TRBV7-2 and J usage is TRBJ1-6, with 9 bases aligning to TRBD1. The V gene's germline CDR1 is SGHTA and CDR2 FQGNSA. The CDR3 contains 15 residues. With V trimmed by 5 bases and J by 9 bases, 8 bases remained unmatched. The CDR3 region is CASSNRQGGSSPLHF. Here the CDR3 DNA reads TGTGCCAGCAGCAACAGACAGGGGGGAAGTTCACCCCTCCACTTT.